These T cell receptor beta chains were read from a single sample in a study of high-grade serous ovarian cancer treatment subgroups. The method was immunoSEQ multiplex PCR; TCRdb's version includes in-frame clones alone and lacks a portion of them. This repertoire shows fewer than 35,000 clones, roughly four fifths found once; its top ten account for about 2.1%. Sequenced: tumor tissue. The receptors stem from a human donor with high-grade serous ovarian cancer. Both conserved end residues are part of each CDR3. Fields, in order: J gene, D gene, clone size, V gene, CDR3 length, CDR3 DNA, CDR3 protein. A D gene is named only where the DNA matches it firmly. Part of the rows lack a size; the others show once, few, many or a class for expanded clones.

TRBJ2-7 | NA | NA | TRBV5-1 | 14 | TGCGCCAGCAGCTACGGATTTGTTTCCTACGAGCAGTACTTC | CASSYGFVSYEQYF
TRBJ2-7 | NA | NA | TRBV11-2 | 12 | TGTGCCAGCAGTTCCTATAGGGACGAGCAGTACTTC | CASSSYRDEQYF
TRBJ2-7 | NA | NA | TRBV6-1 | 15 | TGTGCCAGCAGTGAAGTTGGGGGGGCGGGTTACGAGCAGTACTTC | CASSEVGGAGYEQYF
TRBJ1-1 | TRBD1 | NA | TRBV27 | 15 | TGTGCCAGCAGTCCCCGGACAGGGTCGAACACTGAAGCTTTCTTT | CASSPRTGSNTEAFF
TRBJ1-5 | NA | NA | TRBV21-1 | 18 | TGTGCCAGCAGCCAGTGCCCTGGGGCGAGGCGTTTCAATCAGCCCCAGCATTTT | CASSQCPGARRFNQPQHF
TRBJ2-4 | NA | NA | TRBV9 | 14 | TGTGCCAGCAGCCCTCGGACGGCCAAAAACATTCAGTACTTC | CASSPRTAKNIQYF
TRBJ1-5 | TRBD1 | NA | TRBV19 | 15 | TGTGCCAGTAGTCTACAGGGGTACCAAAATCAGCCCCAGCATTTT | CASSLQGYQNQPQHF
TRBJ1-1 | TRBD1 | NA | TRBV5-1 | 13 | TGCGCCAGCAGACCAGGGGGCAGCACTGAAGCTTTCTTT | CASRPGGSTEAFF
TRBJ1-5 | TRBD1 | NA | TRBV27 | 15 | TGTGCCAGCAGCCGCGGACAGGGGAACAATCAGCCCCAGCATTTT | CASSRGQGNNQPQHF
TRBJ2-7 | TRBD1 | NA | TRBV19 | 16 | TGTGCCAGTGGACAGGGCCCTCCGCTTAGCTCCTACGAGCAGTACTTC | CASGQGPPLSSYEQYF
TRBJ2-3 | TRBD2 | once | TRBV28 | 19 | TGTGCCAGCAGTTTATTCCCCCGAGGGCTAGCGGGAGTAGCAGATACGCAGTATTTT | CASSLFPRGLAGVADTQYF
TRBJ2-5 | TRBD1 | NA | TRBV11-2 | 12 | TGTGCCAGCAGCCGGGACAGGGAGACCCAGTACTTC | CASSRDRETQYF
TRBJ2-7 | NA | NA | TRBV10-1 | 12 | TGCGCCAGCAGTGAGCCGGGTGGGGAGCAGTACTTC | CASSEPGGEQYF
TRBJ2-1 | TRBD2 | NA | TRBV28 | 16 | TGTGCCAGTCCTCCCCGCAGCGGGAGGATACACAATGAGCAGTTCTTC | CASPPRSGRIHNEQFF
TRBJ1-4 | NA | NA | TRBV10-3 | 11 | TGTGCCATCAGTCGAGGTGAAAAACTGTTTTTT | CAISRGEKLFF
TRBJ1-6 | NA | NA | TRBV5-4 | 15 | TGTGCCAGCAGCTTGGTAGGCCAGGGGAATTCACCCCTCCACTTT | CASSLVGQGNSPLHF
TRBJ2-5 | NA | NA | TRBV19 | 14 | TGTGCCAGTAGTACTCAGGGGTATGTGGAGACCCAGTACTTC | CASSTQGYVETQYF
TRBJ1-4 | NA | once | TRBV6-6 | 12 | TGTGCCACACGGGACGTCGGTGAAAAACTGTTTTTT | CATRDVGEKLFF
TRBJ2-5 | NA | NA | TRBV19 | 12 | TGTGCCAGTAGTATGGCTCAAGAGACCCAGTACTTC | CASSMAQETQYF
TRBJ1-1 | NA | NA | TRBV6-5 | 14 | TGTGCCAGCAGTTACGTCCCCGAATCCCCTGAAGCTTTCTTT | CASSYVPESPEAFF
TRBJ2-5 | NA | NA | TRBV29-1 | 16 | TGCAGCGTTGAGGGGACCGACCTCGATTTCGGAGAGACCCAGTACTTC | CSVEGTDLDFGETQYF
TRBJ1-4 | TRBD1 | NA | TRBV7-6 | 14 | TGTGCCAGCAGCTCGACAGGGACCAATGAAAAACTGTTTTTT | CASSSTGTNEKLFF
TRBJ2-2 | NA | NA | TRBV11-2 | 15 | TGTGCCAGCAGCTCCTCCGGGATTAACACCGGGGAGCTGTTTTTT | CASSSSGINTGELFF
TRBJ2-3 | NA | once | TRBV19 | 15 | TGTGCCAGTAGGCACAGGGCCCTCAACACAGATACGCAGTATTTT | CASRHRALNTDTQYF
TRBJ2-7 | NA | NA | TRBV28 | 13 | TGTGCCAGCAGTTTGTGGGGATCCTACGAGCAGTACTTC | CASSLWGSYEQYF
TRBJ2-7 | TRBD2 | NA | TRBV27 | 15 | TGTGCCAGCAGTCATGGACTAGCGGGAGCTAGAGAGCAGTACTTC | CASSHGLAGAREQYF
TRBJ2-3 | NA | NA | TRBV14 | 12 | TGTGCCAGCAGCCATGACTACAATACGCAGTATTTT | CASSHDYNTQYF
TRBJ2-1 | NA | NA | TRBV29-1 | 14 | TGCAGCGCAGTTACGGGGACAAGTTACAATGAGCAGTTCTTC | CSAVTGTSYNEQFF
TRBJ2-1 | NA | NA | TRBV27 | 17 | TGTGCCAGCAGTACGTTGGGCCTCCCCGTATCCTACAATGAGCAGTTCTTC | CASSTLGLPVSYNEQFF
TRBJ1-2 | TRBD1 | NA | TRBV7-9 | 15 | TGTGCCAGCAGCTTAAACAGGGGCCCCGCCTATGGCTACACCTTC | CASSLNRGPAYGYTF
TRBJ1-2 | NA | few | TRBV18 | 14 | TGTGCCAGCTCGATGCTGGAGGCGAACTATGGCTACACCTTC | CASSMLEANYGYTF
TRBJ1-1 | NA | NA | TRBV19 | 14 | TGTGCTTCGACTGTCGATAAGGCTATAGGAGAAGCTTTCTTT | CASTVDKAIGEAFF
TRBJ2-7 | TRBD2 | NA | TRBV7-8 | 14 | TGTGCCAGCAGCTTGGCGCGACTAGCGGGAGAGCAGTACTTC | CASSLARLAGEQYF
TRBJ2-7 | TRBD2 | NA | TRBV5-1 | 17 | TGCGCCAGCAGCCCGGGGGCTAGCGGGACCAGCTCCTACGAGCAGTACTTC | CASSPGASGTSSYEQYF
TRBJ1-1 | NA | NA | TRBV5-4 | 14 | TGTGCCAGCAGCTTAGGGGCTACAAGCACTGAAGCTTTCTTT | CASSLGATSTEAFF
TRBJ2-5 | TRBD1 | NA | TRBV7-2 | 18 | TGTGCCAGCAGCTTAGGCCCCACAGGGGGCGCGAACCAAGAGACCCAGTACTTC | CASSLGPTGGANQETQYF